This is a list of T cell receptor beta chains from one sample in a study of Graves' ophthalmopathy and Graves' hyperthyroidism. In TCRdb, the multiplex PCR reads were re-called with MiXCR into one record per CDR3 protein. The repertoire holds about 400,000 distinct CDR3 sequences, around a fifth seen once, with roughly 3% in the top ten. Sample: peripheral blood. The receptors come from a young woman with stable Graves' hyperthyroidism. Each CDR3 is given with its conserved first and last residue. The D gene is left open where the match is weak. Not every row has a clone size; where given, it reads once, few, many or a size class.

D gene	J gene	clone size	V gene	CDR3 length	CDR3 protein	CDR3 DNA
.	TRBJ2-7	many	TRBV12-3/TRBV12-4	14	CASKVRENTYEQYF	TGTGCCAGCAAGGTCCGGGAGAATACCTACGAGCAGTACTTC
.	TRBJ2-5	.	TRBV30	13	CAWKGRDLETQYF	TGTGCCTGGAAGGGCAGGGACCTGGAGACCCAGTACTTC
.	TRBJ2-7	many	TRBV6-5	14	CASSYSHTSYEQYF	TGTGCCAGCAGTTACTCTCATACCTCCTACGAGCAGTACTTC
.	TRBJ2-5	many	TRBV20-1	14	CSASIVRAQETQYF	TGCAGTGCTAGCATTGTCAGGGCTCAAGAGACCCAGTACTTC
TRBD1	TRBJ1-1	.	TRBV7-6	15	CASSLSTGPNTEAFF	TGTGCCAGCAGCCTTTCGACAGGGCCGAACACTGAAGCTTTCTTT
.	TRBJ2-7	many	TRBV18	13	CASSTGPLEEQYF	TGTGCCAGCTCGACGGGACCGCTCGAGGAGCAGTACTTC
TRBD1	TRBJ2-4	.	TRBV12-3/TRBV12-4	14	CASRGQGTKNIKYF	TGTGCCAGCAGGGGACAGGGTACCAAAAACATTAAGTACTTC
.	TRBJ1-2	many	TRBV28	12	CASTWGGDGYTF	TGTGCCAGCACCTGGGGGGGTGATGGCTACACCTTC
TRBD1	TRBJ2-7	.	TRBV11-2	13	CASSRQGFDEQYF	TGTGCCAGCAGTCGACAGGGTTTTGACGAGCAGTACTTC
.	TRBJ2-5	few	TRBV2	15	CASSDGPQGVETQYF	TGTGCCAGCAGTGATGGGCCCCAAGGAGTAGAGACCCAGTACTTC
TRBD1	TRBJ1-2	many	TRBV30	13	CAWRDRGLDGYTF	TGTGCCTGGAGGGACAGGGGGCTGGATGGCTACACCTTC
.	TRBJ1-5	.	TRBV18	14	CASSPGFSNQPEHF	TGTGCCAGCTCACCAGGTTTTAGCAATCAGCCCGAGCATTTT
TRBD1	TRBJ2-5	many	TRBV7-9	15	CASSEQGAGGETQYF	TGTGCCAGCAGCGAACAGGGGGCGGGTGGGGAGACCCAGTACTTC
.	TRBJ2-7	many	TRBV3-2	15	CASSQDPQTGREQYF	TGTGCCAGCAGCCAAGATCCCCAGACAGGGCGTGAGCAGTACTTC
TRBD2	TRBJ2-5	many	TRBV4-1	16	CASSQESGRMVETQYF	TGCGCCAGCAGCCAAGAAAGCGGGAGGATGGTGGAGACCCAGTACTTC
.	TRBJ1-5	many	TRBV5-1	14	CASSLDGQNQPQHF	TGCGCCAGCAGCTTGGACGGACAAAATCAGCCCCAGCATTTT
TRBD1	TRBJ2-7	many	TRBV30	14	CAWSQGGWTYEQYF	TGTGCCTGGAGTCAAGGGGGCTGGACCTACGAGCAGTACTTC
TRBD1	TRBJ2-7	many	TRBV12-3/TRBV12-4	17	CASSFGTGLIQDYEQYF	TGTGCCAGCAGTTTCGGGACAGGGCTCATCCAGGACTACGAGCAGTACTTC
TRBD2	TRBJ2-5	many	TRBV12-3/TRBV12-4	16	CASSFRGLAGKETQYF	TGTGCCAGCAGTTTCCGCGGACTAGCGGGAAAAGAGACCCAGTACTTC
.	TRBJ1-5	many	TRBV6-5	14	CASSSRTSFQPQHF	TGTGCCAGCAGTTCGAGGACCTCGTTTCAGCCCCAGCATTTT
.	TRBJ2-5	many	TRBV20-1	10	CSASYETQYF	TGCAGTGCTAGTTATGAGACCCAGTACTTC
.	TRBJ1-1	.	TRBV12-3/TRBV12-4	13	CASSFVRTTDAFF	TGTGCCAGCAGTTTCGTCAGGACCACTGATGCTTTCTTT
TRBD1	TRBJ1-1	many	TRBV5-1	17	CASRRGQGISMNTEAFF	TGCGCCAGCAGAAGGGGACAGGGGATATCCATGAACACTGAAGCTTTCTTT
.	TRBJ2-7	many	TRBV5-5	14	CASSLMTRSREQYF	TGTGCCAGCAGCTTGATGACAAGGTCAAGGGAGCAGTACTTC
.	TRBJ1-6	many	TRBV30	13	CAWSRGDNSPLHF	TGTGCCTGGAGCAGGGGAGATAATTCACCCCTCCACTTT
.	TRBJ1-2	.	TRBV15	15	CATSRDLTVSGGYTF	TGTGCCACCAGCAGAGATTTGACAGTTTCTGGTGGCTACACCTTC
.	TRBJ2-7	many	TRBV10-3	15	CAISDSRGGSYEQYF	TGTGCCATCAGTGATTCGAGGGGGGGATCCTACGAGCAGTACTTC
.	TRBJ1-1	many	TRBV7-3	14	CASSLNGFGTETFF	TGTGCCAGCAGCTTAAACGGGTTCGGCACTGAAACTTTCTTT
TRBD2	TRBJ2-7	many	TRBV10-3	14	CAIRSGGSSYEQYF	TGTGCCATCCGGTCGGGAGGGAGCTCCTACGAGCAGTACTTC
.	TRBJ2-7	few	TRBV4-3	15	CASSQDLGAGYEQYF	TGCGCCAGCAGCCAAGATCTGGGGGCAGGCTACGAGCAGTACTTC
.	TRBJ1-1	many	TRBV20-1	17	CSAREAGRLLINTEAFF	TGCAGTGCTAGAGAGGCGGGCCGTCTTTTGATCAACACTGAAGCTTTCTTT
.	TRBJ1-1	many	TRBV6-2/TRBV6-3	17	CASSYPKSGAANTEAFF	TGTGCCAGCAGTTACCCGAAGTCAGGGGCCGCTAACACTGAAGCTTTCTTT
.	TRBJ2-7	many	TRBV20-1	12	CSATDRTYEQYF	TGCAGTGCCACCGACAGAACCTACGAGCAGTACTTC
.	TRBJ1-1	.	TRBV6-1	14	CASSEAAGITEAFF	TGTGCCAGCAGTGAAGCGGCAGGGATCACTGAAGCTTTCTTT
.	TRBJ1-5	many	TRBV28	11	CASSKGQPQHF	TGTGCCAGCAGTAAGGGTCAGCCCCAGCATTTT
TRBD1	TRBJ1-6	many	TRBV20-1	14	CSSGTGQYDSPLHF	TGCAGTTCTGGGACAGGGCAATATGATTCACCCCTCCACTTT
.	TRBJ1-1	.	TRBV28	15	CASSPPSTGYTEAFF	TGTGCCAGCAGTCCTCCATCAACAGGGTACACTGAAGCTTTCTTT
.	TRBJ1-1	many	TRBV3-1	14	CASSIAGTNTEAFF	TGTGCCAGCAGCATAGCCGGGACAAACACTGAAGCTTTCTTT
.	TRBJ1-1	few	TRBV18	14	CASSPNRVNTEAFF	TGTGCCAGCTCACCTAACCGAGTAAACACTGAAGCTTTCTTT
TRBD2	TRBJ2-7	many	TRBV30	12	CAVGRGSYEQYF	TGTGCCGTGGGGAGGGGCTCCTACGAGCAGTACTTC
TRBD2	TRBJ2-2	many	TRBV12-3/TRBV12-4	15	CASNILAANTGELLF	TGTGCCAGCAATATACTAGCGGCGAACACCGGGGAGCTGCTTTTT
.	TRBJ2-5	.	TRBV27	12	CASSLDKETQYF	TGTGCCAGCAGTCTCGATAAAGAGACCCAGTACTTC
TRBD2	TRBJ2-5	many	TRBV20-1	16	CSAYLAGANKMETQYF	TGCAGTGCTTATTTAGCGGGAGCCAACAAAATGGAGACCCAGTACTTC
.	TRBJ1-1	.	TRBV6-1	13	CASGAIGNTEAFF	TGTGCCAGCGGAGCGATTGGGAACACTGAAGCTTTCTTT
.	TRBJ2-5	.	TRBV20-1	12	CSAIQDKETQYF	TGCAGTGCTATTCAGGATAAAGAGACCCAGTACTTC
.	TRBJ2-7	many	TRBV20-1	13	CSATRDTSYEQYF	TGCAGTGCTACCCGGGACACTTCCTACGAGCAGTACTTC
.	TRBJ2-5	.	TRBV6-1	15	CASSEQTGNQETQYF	TGTGCCAGCAGTGAACAGACAGGAAACCAAGAGACCCAGTACTTC
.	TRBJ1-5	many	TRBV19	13	CASSIKDNQPQHF	TGTGCCAGTAGTATTAAAGATAATCAGCCCCAGCATTTT
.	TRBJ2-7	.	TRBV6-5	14	CASSYSDTAYEQYF	TGTGCCAGCAGTTACAGTGACACCGCCTACGAGCAGTACTTC
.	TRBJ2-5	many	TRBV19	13	CASSTRGRPTRHF	TGTGCCAGTAGTACCAGGGGCCGGCCCACCCGGCACTTC
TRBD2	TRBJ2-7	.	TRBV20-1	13	CSARDERDYEQYF	TGCAGTGCTAGAGATGAGCGGGACTACGAGCAGTACTTC
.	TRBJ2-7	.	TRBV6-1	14	CASSPRTLAGEQYF	TGTGCCAGCAGCCCCCGGACCCTCGCGGGAGAGCAGTACTTC
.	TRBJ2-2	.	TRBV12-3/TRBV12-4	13	CASSNGVSGELFF	TGTGCCAGCAGTAACGGGGTTTCGGGGGAGCTGTTTTTT
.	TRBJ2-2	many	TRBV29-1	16	CSVERSGQGRIGELFF	TGCAGCGTTGAGAGGAGCGGGCAGGGGCGGATCGGGGAGCTGTTTTTT
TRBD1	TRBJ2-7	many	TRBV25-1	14	CASNPTGGFGEQYF	TGTGCCAGCAACCCGACAGGGGGCTTCGGCGAGCAGTACTTC